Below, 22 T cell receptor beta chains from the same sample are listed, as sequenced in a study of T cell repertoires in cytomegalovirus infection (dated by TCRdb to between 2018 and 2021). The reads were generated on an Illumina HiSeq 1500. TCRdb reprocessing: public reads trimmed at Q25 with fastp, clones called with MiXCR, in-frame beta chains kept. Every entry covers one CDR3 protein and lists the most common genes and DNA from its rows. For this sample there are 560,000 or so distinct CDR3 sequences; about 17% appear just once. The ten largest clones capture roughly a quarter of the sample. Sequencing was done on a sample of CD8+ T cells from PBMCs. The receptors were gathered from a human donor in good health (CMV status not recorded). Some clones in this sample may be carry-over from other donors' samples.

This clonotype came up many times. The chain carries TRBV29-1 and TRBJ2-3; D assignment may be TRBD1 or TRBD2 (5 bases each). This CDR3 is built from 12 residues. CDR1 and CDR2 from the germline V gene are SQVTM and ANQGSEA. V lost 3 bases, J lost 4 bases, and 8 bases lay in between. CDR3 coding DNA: TGCAGCGTTGAGGGACGAGCAGATACGCAGTATTTT. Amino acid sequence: CSVEGRADTQYF.

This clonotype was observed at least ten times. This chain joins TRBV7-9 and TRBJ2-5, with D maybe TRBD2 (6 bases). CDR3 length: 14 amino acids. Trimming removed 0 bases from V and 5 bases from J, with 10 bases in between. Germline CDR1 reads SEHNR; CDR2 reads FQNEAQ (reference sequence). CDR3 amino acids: CASSLAERGETQYF. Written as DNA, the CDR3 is TGTGCCAGCAGCTTAGCGGAACGGGGGGAGACCCAGTACTTC. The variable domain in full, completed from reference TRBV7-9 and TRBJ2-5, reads DTGVSQNPRHKITKRGQNVTFRCDPISEHNRLYWYRQTLGQGPEFLTYFQNEAQLEKSRLLSDRFSAERPKGSFSTLEIQRTEQGDSAMYLCASSLAERGETQYFGPGTRLLVL.

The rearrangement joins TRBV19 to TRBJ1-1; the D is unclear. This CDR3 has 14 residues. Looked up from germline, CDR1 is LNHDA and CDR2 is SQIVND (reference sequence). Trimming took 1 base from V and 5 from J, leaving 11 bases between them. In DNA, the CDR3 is TGTGCCAGTAGTATAGCCCAGTCAAGAACTGAAGCTTTCTTT. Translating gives CASSIAQSRTEAFF.

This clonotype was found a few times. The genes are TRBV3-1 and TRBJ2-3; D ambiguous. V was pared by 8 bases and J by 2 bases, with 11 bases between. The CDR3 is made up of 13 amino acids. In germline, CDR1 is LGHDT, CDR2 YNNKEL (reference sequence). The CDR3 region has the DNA TGTGCCAGCGAGGCCGCCGACACAGATACGCAGTATTTT. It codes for CASEAADTDTQYF.

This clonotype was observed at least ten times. Written as DNA, the CDR3 is TGTGCCAGCAGCTTAGGCGGGGGGGCCCGAAATGAGCAGTTCTTC. This sequence encodes CASSLGGGARNEQFF. The chain joins TRBV7-3 to TRBJ2-1; 9 positions match TRBD2. The germline gives CDR1 SGHTA, CDR2 FQGTGA. V lost 2 bases to trimming and J lost 7 bases; unmatched junction nucleotides: 6. This CDR3 has 15 residues. Filled out from reference TRBV7-3 and TRBJ2-1, the complete variable domain reads GAGVSQTPSNKVTEKGKYVELRCDPISGHTALYWYRQSLGQGPEFLIYFQGTGAADDSGLPNDRFFAVRPEGSVSTLKIQRTERGDSAVYLCASSLGGGARNEQFFGPGTRLTVL.

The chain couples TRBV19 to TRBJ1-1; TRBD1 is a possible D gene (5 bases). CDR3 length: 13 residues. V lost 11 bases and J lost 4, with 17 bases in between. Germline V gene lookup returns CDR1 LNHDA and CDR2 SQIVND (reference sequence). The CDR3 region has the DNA TGTGCCTCCTGGACCCGGGGGGGCACTGAAGCTTTCTTT. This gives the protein CASWTRGGTEAFF.

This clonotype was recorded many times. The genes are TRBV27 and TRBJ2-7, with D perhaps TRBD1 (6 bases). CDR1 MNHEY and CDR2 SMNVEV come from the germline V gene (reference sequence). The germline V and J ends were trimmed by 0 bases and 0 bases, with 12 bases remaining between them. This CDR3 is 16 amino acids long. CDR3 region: CASSLSDRYTSYEQYF. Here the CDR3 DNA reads TGTGCCAGCAGTTTATCGGACAGATATACCTCCTACGAGCAGTACTTC.

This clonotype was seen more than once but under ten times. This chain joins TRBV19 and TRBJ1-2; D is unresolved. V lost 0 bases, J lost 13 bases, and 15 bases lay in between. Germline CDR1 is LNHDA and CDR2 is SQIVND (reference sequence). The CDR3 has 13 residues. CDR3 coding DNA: TGTGCCAGTAGTATAGATAGCCCTACAACCACCACCTTC. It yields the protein CASSIDSPTTTTF.

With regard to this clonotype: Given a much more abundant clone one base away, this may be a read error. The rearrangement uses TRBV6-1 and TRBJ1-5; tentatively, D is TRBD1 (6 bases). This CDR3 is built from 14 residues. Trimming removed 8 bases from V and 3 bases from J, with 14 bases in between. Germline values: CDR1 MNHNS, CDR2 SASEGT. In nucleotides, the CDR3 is TGTGCCAGCTGGGGGGAGGGGGACAATCAGCCCCAGCATTTT. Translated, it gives CASWGEGDNQPQHF.

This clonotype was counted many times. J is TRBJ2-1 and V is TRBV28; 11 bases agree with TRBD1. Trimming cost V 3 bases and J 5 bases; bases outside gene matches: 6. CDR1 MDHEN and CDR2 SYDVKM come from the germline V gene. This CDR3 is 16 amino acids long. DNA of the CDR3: TGTGCCAGCAGTTTGGGGACAGGGGGAAATAACAATGAGCAGTTCTTC. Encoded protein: CASSLGTGGNNNEQFF.

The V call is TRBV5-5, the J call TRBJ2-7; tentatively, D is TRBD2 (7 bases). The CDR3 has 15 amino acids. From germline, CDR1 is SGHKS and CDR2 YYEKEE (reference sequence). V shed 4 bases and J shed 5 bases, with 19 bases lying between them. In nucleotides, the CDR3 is TGTGCCAGCAGCCCCGTGGGGGCGGGAGTCCACGAGCAGTACTTC. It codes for CASSPVGAGVHEQYF.

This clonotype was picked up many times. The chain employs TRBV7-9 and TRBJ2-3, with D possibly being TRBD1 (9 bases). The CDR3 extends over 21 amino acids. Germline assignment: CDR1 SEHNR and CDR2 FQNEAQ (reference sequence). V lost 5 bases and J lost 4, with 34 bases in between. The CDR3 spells CASSGSGQQLSGDRDPDTQYF. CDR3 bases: TGTGCCAGCAGCGGGAGTGGCCAGCAGCTTAGCGGGGACAGGGACCCAGATACGCAGTATTTT.

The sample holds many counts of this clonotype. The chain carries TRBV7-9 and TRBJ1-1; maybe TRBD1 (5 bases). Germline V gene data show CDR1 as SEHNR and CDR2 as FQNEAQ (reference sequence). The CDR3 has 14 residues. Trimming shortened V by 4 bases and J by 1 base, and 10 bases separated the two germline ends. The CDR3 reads CASSSWDPNTEAFF. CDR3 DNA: TGTGCCAGCAGCTCCTGGGACCCGAACACTGAAGCTTTCTTT.

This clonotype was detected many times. Written as DNA, the CDR3 is TGTGCCAGTTTGCTGGGGGGACGCAATCAGCCCCAGCATTTT. This codes for CASLLGGRNQPQHF. The chain employs TRBV6-1 and TRBJ1-5; a weak D match, TRBD1 (5 bases). The CDR3 consists of 14 residues. Trimming shortened V by 9 bases and J by 2 bases, and 14 bases separated the two germline ends. CDR1 and CDR2 (germline): MNHNS, SASEGT.

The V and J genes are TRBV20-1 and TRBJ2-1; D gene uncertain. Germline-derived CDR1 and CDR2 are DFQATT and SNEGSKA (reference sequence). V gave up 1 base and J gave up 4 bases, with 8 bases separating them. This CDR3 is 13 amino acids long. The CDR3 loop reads CSARGTAYNEQFF. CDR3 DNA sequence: TGCAGTGCTAGAGGAACAGCTTACAATGAGCAGTTCTTC.

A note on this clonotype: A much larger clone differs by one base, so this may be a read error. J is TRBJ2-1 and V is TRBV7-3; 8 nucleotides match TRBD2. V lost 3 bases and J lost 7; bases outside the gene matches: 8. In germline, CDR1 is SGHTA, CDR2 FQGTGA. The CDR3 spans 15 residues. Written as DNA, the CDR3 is TGTGCCAGCAGCTTTATCGGGGGGGCGAGGAATGAGCAGTTCTTC. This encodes CASSFIGGARNEQFF.

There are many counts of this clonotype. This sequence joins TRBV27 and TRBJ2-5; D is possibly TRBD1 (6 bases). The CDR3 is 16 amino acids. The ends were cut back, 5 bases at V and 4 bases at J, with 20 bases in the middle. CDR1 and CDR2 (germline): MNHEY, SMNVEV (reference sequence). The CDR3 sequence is CASSPSPNRVGETQYF. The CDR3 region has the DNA TGTGCCAGCAGTCCCTCCCCAAACAGGGTTGGAGAGACCCAGTACTTC.

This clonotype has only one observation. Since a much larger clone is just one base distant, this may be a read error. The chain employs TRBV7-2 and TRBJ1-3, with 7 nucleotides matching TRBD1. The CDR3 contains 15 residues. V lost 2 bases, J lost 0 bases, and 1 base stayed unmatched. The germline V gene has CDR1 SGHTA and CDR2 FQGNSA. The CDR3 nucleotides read TGTACCAGCAGCTTAAGACAGGGCTCTGGAAACACCATATATTTT. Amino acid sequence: CTSSLRQGSGNTIYF.

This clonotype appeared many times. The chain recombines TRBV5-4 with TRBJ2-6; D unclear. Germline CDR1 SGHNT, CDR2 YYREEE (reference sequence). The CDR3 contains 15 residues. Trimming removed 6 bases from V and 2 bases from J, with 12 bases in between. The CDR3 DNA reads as TGTGCCAGCACCATGGGCACCCCTGGGGCCAACGTCCTGACTTTC. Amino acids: CASTMGTPGANVLTF.

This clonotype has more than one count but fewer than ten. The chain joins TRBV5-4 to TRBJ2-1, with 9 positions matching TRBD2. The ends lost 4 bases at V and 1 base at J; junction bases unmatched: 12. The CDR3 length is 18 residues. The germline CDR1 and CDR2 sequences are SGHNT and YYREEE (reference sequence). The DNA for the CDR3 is TGTGCCAGCAGCCCCGGGCTAGCGGGACCGGTTTCCTACAATGAGCAGTTCTTC. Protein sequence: CASSPGLAGPVSYNEQFF.

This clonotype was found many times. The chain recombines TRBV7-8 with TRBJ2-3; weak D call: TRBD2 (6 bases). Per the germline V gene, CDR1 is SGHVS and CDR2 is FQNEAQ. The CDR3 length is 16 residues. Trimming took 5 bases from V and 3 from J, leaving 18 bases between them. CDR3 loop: CASSPEGTGRTDTQYF. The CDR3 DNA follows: TGTGCCAGCAGCCCGGAAGGGACTGGGCGAACAGATACGCAGTATTTT. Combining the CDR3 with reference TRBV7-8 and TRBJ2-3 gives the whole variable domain GAGVSQSPRYKVAKRGQDVALRCDPISGHVSLFWYQQALGQGPEFLTYFQNEAQLDKSGLPSDRFFAERPEGSVSTLKIQRTQQEDSAVYLCASSPEGTGRTDTQYFGPGTRLTVL.

The CDR3 spells CASSLGEPPYSNQPQHF. CDR3 bases: TGTGCCAGCAGTTTAGGAGAACCCCCGTATAGCAATCAGCCCCAGCATTTT. The chain is built from TRBV12-3 or TRBV12-4 and TRBJ1-5; D call uncertain. With 1 base removed from V and 0 bases from J, the gap between germline ends came to 13 bases. The CDR3 totals 17 residues.